The sequence of this T cell receptor beta chain was determined in a study of blood T cells in healthy people across ages. This CDR3 spans 12 amino acids. V lost 6 bases to trimming and J lost 10 bases, with 16 bases between them. Germline V CDR1 and CDR2: MNHEY, SVGAGI. Through a sample-barcoded 5' primer and a J-beta primer mix, a second PCR was run for roughly 6 to 12 cycles. TCRdb re-derived calls from the 5' RACE reads in MiXCR, one entry per CDR3 protein. The sample gives some 700,000 distinct CDR3 sequences, roughly 44% of which show up once; around a fifth is in the top ten. The sequenced sample was blood. The TCR originated in a woman aged 55-70 years in good health. This chain joins TRBV6-5 and TRBJ2-7; no reliable D call. The CDR3 region is CASSGPSLLQYF. The DNA for the CDR3 is TGTGCCAGCAGCGGACCGTCTCTACTCCAGTACTTC.